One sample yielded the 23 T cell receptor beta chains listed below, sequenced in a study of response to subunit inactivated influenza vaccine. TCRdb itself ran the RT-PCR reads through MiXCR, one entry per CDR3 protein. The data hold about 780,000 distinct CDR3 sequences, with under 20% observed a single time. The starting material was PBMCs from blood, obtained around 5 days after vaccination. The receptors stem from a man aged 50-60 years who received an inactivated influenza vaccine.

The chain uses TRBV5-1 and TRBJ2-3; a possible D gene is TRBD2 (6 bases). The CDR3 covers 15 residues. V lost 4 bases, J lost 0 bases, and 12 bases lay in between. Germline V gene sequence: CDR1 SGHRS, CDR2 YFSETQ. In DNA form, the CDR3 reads TGCGCCAGCAGCCCCCATGCGGGAAGCACAGATACGCAGTATTTT. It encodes CASSPHAGSTDTQYF.

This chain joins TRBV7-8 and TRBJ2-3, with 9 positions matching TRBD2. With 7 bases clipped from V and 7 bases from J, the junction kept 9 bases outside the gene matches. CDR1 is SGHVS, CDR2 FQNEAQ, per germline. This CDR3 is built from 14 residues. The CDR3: CASNGREGLNTQYF. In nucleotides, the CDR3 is TGTGCCAGCAACGGGCGGGAGGGCCTAAATACGCAGTATTTT. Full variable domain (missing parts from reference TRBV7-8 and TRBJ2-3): GAGVSQSPRYKVAKRGQDVALRCDPISGHVSLFWYQQALGQGPEFLTYFQNEAQLDKSGLPSDRFFAERPEGSVSTLKIQRTQQEDSAVYLCASNGREGLNTQYFGPGTRLTVL.

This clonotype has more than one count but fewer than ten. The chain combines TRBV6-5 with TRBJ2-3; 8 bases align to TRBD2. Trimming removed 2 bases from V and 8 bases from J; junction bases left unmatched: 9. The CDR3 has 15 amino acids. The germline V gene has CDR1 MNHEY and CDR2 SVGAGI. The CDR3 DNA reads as TGTGCCAGCAGTTACCCCCTAGCGGGCGGGTTTACGCAGTATTTT. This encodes CASSYPLAGGFTQYF.

CDR3 sequence reads: CASSQDFGGNGYTF. CDR3 nucleotides: TGCGCCAGCAGCCAAGATTTTGGAGGGAACGGCTACACCTTC. This chain connects TRBV4-3 to TRBJ1-2; D is ambiguous. CDR1 and CDR2 (germline): LGHNA, YSLEER. The CDR3 totals 14 residues. Trimming stripped 0 bases from V and 8 bases from J, with 13 bases between.

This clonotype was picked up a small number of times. CDR3 nucleotide sequence: TGCAGTGCTGCGACTAGCGGGACTTTCCACGAGCAGTACTTC. This gives the protein CSAATSGTFHEQYF. V gene TRBV20-1 combines with J gene TRBJ2-7; 11 bases match TRBD2. The ends lost 5 bases at V and 5 bases at J; junction bases unmatched: 8. This CDR3 region has 14 residues. Germline values: CDR1 DFQATT, CDR2 SNEGSKA (reference sequence).

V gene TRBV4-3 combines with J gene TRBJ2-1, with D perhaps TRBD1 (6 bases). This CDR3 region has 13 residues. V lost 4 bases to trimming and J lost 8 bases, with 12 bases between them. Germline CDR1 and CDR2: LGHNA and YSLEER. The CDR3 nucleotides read TGCGCCAGCAGCCTACAGGGTGCCCATGAGCAGTTCTTC. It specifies CASSLQGAHEQFF.

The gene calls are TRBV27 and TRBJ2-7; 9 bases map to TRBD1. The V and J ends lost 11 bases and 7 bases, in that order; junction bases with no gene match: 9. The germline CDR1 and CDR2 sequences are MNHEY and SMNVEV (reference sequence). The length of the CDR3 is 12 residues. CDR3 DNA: TGTGCCGAGGGACAGGGTGAGGAGGAGCAGTACTTC. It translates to CAEGQGEEEQYF.

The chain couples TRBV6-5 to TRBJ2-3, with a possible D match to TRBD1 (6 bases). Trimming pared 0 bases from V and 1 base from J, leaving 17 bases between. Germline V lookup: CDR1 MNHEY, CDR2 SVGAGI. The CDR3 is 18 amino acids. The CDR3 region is CASSYSPRGNGGTDTQYF. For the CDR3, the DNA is TGTGCCAGCAGTTACTCGCCTAGGGGGAACGGGGGCACAGATACGCAGTATTTT.

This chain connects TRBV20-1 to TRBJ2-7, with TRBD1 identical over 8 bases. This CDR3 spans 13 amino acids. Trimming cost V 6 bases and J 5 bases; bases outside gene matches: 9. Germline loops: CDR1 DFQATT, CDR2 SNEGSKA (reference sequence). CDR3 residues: CSAESGTGDEQYF. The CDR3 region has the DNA TGCAGTGCGGAATCCGGGACAGGAGACGAGCAGTACTTC.

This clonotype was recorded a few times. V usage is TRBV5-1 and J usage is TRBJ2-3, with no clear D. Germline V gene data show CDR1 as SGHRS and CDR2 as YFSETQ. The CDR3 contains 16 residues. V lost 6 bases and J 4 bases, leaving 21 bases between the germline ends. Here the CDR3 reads CASNPGSPFAADTQYF. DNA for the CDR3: TGCGCCAGCAACCCCGGGTCGCCCTTCGCGGCAGATACGCAGTATTTT.

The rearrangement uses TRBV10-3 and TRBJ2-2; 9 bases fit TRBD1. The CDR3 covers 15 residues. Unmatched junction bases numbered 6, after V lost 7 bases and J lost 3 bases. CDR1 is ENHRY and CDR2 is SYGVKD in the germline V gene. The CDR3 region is CAINPGQGYTGELFF. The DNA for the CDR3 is TGTGCCATCAACCCGGGACAGGGATACACCGGGGAGCTGTTTTTT.

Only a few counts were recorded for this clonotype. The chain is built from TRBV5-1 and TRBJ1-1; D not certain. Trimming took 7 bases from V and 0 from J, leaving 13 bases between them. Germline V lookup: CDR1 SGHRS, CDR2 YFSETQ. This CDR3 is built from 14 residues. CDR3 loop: CASGSWDVNTEAFF. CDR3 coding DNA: TGCGCCAGCGGATCGTGGGATGTGAACACTGAAGCTTTCTTT. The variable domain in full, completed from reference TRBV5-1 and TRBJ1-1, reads KAGVTQTPRYLIKTRGQQVTLSCSPISGHRSVSWYQQTPGQGLQFLFEYFSETQRNKGNFPGRFSGRQFSNSRSEMNVSTLELGDSALYLCASGSWDVNTEAFFGQGTRLTVV.

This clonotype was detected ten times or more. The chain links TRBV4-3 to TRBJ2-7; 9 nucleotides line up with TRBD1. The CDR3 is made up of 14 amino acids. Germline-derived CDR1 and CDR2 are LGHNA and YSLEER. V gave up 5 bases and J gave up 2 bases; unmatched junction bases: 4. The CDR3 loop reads CASSVGTGPYEQYF. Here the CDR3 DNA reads TGCGCCAGCAGCGTGGGGACAGGGCCCTACGAGCAGTACTTC.

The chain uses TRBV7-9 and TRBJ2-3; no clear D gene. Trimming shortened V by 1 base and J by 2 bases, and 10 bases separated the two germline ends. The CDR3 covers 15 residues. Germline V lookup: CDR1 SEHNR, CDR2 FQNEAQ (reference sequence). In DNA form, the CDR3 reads TGTGCCAGCAGCTTAGGGTCGACATACACAGATACGCAGTATTTT. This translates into CASSLGSTYTDTQYF. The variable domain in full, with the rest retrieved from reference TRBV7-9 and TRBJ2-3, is DTGVSQNPRHKITKRGQNVTFRCDPISEHNRLYWYRQTLGQGPEFLTYFQNEAQLEKSRLLSDRFSAERPKGSFSTLEIQRTEQGDSAMYLCASSLGSTYTDTQYFGPGTRLTVL.

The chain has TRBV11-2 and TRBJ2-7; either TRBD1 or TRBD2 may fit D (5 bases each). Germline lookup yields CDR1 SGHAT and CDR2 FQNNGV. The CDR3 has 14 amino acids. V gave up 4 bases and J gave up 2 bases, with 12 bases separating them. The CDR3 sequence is CASSSGAGPYEQYF. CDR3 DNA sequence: TGTGCCAGCAGCTCCGGGGCGGGCCCCTACGAGCAGTACTTC.

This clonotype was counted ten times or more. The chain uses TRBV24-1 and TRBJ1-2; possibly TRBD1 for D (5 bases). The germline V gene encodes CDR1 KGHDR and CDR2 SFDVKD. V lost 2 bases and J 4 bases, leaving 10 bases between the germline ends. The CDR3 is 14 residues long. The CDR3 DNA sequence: TGTGCCACCAGTGATTGGTCAGGGCGCTATGGCTACACCTTC. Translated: CATSDWSGRYGYTF.

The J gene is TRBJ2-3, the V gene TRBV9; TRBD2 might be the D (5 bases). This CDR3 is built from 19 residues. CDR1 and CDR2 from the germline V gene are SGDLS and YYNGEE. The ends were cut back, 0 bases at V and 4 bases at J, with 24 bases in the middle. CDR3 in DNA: TGTGCCAGCAGCGTAGACGTCGGCGGCGGGTCGTGGGGTGCAGATACGCAGTATTTT. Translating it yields CASSVDVGGGSWGADTQYF.

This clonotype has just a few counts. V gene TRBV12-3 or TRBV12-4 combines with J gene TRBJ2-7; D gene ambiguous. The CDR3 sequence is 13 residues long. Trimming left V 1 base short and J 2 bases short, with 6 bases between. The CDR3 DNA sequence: TGTGCCAGCAGTTTAGACTGGGCCTACGAGCAGTACTTC. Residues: CASSLDWAYEQYF.

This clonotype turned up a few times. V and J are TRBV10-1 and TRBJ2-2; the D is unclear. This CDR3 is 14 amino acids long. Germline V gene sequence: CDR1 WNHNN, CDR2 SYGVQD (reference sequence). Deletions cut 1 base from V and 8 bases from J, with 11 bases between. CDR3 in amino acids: CASSEFRGRGELFF. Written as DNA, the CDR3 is TGCGCCAGCAGTGAGTTCCGAGGCAGGGGGGAGCTGTTTTTT.

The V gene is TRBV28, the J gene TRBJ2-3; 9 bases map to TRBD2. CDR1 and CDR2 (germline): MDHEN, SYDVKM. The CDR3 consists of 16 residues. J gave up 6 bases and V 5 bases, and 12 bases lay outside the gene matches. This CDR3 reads CASSIGLSGSSDTQYF. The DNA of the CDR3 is TGTGCCAGCAGTATTGGGCTTAGCGGGAGCAGTGATACGCAGTATTTT. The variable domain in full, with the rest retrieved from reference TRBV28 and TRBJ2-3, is DVKVTQSSRYLVKRTGEKVFLECVQDMDHENMFWYRQDPGLGLRLIYFSYDVKMKEKGDIPEGYSVSREKKERFSLILESASTNQTSMYLCASSIGLSGSSDTQYFGPGTRLTVL.

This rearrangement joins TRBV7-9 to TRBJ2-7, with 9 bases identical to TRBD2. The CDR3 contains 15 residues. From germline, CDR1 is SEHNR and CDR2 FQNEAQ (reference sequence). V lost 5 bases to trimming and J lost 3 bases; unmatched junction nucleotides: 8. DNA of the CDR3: TGTGCCAGCAGCCCTGGACTAGCGAGCTACTACGAGCAGTACTTC. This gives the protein CASSPGLASYYEQYF.

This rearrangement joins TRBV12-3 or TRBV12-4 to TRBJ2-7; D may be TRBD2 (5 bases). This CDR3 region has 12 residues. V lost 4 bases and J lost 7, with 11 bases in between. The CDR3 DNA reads TGTGCCAGCAGTTCTCGCGGGCTTGAGCAGTACTTC. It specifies CASSSRGLEQYF.

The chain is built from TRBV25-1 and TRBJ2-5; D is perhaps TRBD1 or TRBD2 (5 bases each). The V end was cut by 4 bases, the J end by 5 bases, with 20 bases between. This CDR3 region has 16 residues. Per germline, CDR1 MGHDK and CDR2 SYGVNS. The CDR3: CASSATLGRRGETQYF. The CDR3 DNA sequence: TGTGCCAGCAGTGCTACATTGGGACGCCGAGGGGAGACCCAGTACTTC.